The 32 T cell receptor beta chains below come from one sample, sequenced in a study of blood T cell repertoires in COVID-19. Produced via immunoSEQ multiplex PCR; TCRdb's table is partial and in-frame only. The sample consists of 200,000 or so clones, around 84% of them appearing once. Sequencing was performed on peripheral blood. These receptor sequences come from a man aged 50-60 years who had recovered from COVID-19.

V is TRBV30 and J is TRBJ2-5, with TRBD2 identical over 10 bases. Germline values: CDR1 GTSNPN, CDR2 SVGIG (reference sequence). The CDR3 contains 13 residues. V lost 3 bases and J lost 7; bases outside the gene matches: 5. CDR3 sequence (DNA): TGTGCCTGGAGGGCTAGCGGGAGCGGGACCCAGTACTTC. Amino acids: CAWRASGSGTQYF.

This chain joins TRBV2 and TRBJ2-7; TRBD2 agrees at 9 bases. This CDR3 spans 16 amino acids. The V segment lost 0 bases and the J segment 5 bases; nucleotides outside the gene matches: 8. Germline V gene data show CDR1 as SNHLY and CDR2 as FYNNEI. The CDR3 here is CASSEAVAGDRDEQYF. In nucleotides, the CDR3 is TGTGCCAGCAGTGAAGCAGTAGCGGGAGATCGGGACGAGCAGTACTTC.

This chain uses TRBV24-1 with TRBJ2-1; 7 bases align to TRBD1. CDR1 and CDR2 (germline): KGHDR, SFDVKD. J lost 7 bases, V lost 5 bases, and 10 bases had no gene match. CDR3 length equals 15 residues. DNA of the CDR3: TGTGCCACCAGTGGACAGGGCTCCAAGCGAAATGAGCAGTTCTTC. Amino acids: CATSGQGSKRNEQFF.

The V and J genes are TRBV19 and TRBJ1-4; D is unclear. The CDR3 loop spans 16 amino acids. Per the germline V gene, CDR1 is LNHDA and CDR2 is SQIVND (reference sequence). Deletions cut 6 bases from V and 5 bases from J, with 19 bases between. CDR3 in amino acids: CASRWGVFRENEKLFF. The CDR3 DNA is TGTGCCAGTAGATGGGGAGTCTTCCGAGAAAATGAAAAACTGTTTTTT.

The DNA for the CDR3 is TGTGCCAGCAGCCAAGTCGCCCATGAGGATACGCAGTATTTT. Protein: CASSQVAHEDTQYF. This chain connects TRBV4-2 to TRBJ2-3; D unresolved. Trimming took 1 base from V and 6 from J, leaving 11 bases between them. Per germline, CDR1 LGHNA and CDR2 YNFKEQ. The CDR3 runs 14 residues.

The chain carries TRBV6-5 and TRBJ2-1, with 8 positions matching TRBD2. The V and J ends lost 5 bases and 0 bases, in that order; junction bases with no gene match: 3. Germline V lookup: CDR1 MNHEY, CDR2 SVGAGI. The length of the CDR3 is 15 residues. The CDR3 DNA reads TGTGCCAGCAGTCGAACTAGCGGCTCCTACAATGAGCAGTTCTTC. Its protein product is CASSRTSGSYNEQFF.

The V gene is TRBV6-4, the J gene TRBJ1-2; D unclear. V was cut by 0 bases and J by 4 bases, with 6 bases left in between. Looked up from germline, CDR1 is MRHNA and CDR2 is SNTAGT. The CDR3 runs to 13 residues. The DNA for the CDR3 is TGTGCCAGCAGTGACTCTGGCGGCTATGGCTACACCTTC. It yields the protein CASSDSGGYGYTF.

The rearrangement joins TRBV5-8 to TRBJ2-1; the D gene is possibly TRBD2 (5 bases). Looked up from germline, CDR1 is SGHTS and CDR2 is YDEGEE. V shed 4 bases and J shed 3 bases, with 17 bases lying between them. The CDR3 contains 16 residues. The CDR3 nucleotides are TGTGCCAGCAGCAACTGGGCGGGCTCCATCTACAATGAGCAGTTCTTC. It is translated as CASSNWAGSIYNEQFF. The entire variable domain, with the rest obtained from reference TRBV5-8 and TRBJ2-1, is as follows: EAGVTQSPTHLIKTRGQQATLRCSPISGHTSVYWYQQALGLGLQFLLWYDEGEERNRGNFPPRFSGRQFPNYSSELNVNALELEDSALYLCASSNWAGSIYNEQFFGPGTRLTVL.

As to this clone: Other DNA sequences in the sample encode the same CDR3. V is TRBV18 and J is TRBJ1-6; possibly TRBD1 for D (6 bases). The germline CDR1 and CDR2 sequences are KGHSH and LQKENI. Deletions cut 6 bases from V and 7 bases from J, with 13 bases between. The CDR3 is made up of 14 amino acids. The CDR3 bases are TGTGCCAGCTCGTCGGACAGAAAAAATTCACCCCTCCACTTT. As protein: CASSSDRKNSPLHF.

J is TRBJ2-7 and V is TRBV11-2, with 7 bases fitting TRBD1. V gave up 6 bases and J gave up 4 bases; unmatched junction bases: 12. The CDR3 spans 15 residues. Germline assignment: CDR1 SGHAT and CDR2 FQNNGV. DNA of the CDR3: TGTGCCAGCAGACAGACAGACAGGGATTTTTACGAGCAGTACTTC. Protein: CASRQTDRDFYEQYF.

The genes are TRBV24-1 and TRBJ2-3, with 12 nucleotides matching TRBD2. Trimming at V came to 5 bases and at J to 4 bases, leaving 6 bases not matched to a gene. This CDR3 is built from 16 residues. Germline V gene lookup returns CDR1 KGHDR and CDR2 SFDVKD. The CDR3 DNA reads TGTGCCACCAGTGCCCGACTAGCGGGAGTCTCAGATACGCAGTATTTT. Amino acids: CATSARLAGVSDTQYF.

The chain links TRBV27 to TRBJ2-6; D uncertain. Germline V CDR1 and CDR2: MNHEY, SMNVEV (reference sequence). The V end lost 3 bases, the J end lost 0 bases, and 6 bases lay between the germline ends. The CDR3 contains 15 residues. The CDR3 nucleotides read TGTGCCAGCAGTTTGGTGGCCTCTGGGGCCAACGTCCTGACTTTC. Translating gives CASSLVASGANVLTF.

CDR3 protein: CASSLLSEGGYEQYF. The CDR3 DNA reads TGTGCCAGTAGTTTATTAAGCGAAGGGGGCTACGAGCAGTACTTC. The chain is built from TRBV19 and TRBJ2-7; weak D call: TRBD1 (6 bases). The germline V and J ends were trimmed by 5 bases and 3 bases, with 17 bases remaining between them. From germline, CDR1 is LNHDA and CDR2 SQIVND (reference sequence). This CDR3 has 15 residues.

The J gene is TRBJ2-7, the V gene TRBV2; the match to TRBD2 covers 11 bases. The ends lost 4 bases at V and 7 bases at J; junction bases unmatched: 9. The CDR3 is made up of 15 amino acids. CDR1 and CDR2 from the germline V gene are SNHLY and FYNNEI. The CDR3 DNA sequence: TGTGCCAGCAGTGTAGTAGCGGGAGGGCCGAAGGAGCAGTACTTC. Translating it yields CASSVVAGGPKEQYF.

The V call is TRBV27, the J call TRBJ2-7; D ambiguous. This CDR3 spans 13 amino acids. CDR1 and CDR2 from the germline V gene are MNHEY and SMNVEV (reference sequence). Trimming left V 2 bases short and J 3 bases short, with 8 bases between. CDR3 sequence: CASSLGEDYEQYF. CDR3 DNA sequence: TGTGCCAGCAGTTTAGGAGAGGACTACGAGCAGTACTTC.

The CDR3 DNA reads as TGTGCCAGCAGCTTATTTGCTAGCGGGTCCCGCACAGATACGCAGTATTTT. Protein sequence: CASSLFASGSRTDTQYF. J is TRBJ2-3 and V is TRBV7-8; 8 nucleotides agree with TRBD2. J gave up 1 base and V 2 bases, and 8 bases lay outside the gene matches. The CDR3 is 17 amino acids. Germline loops: CDR1 SGHVS, CDR2 FQNEAQ.

The table lists this clone with a few counts. This chain joins TRBV10-2 and TRBJ2-1; the match to TRBD2 covers 9 bases. Trimming at V came to 11 bases and at J to 6 bases, leaving 14 bases not matched to a gene. This CDR3 comprises 15 residues. Looked up from germline, CDR1 is WSHSY and CDR2 is SAAADI. The CDR3 nucleotides read TGCGCCGCATCCCTCGGGCGGGGGGGCCGCAATGAGCAGTTCTTC. Residues: CAASLGRGGRNEQFF.

This CDR3 reads CASSQLVRGRGSYEQYF. DNA of the CDR3: TGTGCCAGCAGTCAGCTAGTTCGGGGTCGAGGCTCCTACGAGCAGTACTTC. The genes are TRBV6-6 and TRBJ2-7; D may be TRBD2 (5 bases). The CDR3 is 17 residues long. Germline values: CDR1 MNHNY, CDR2 SVGAGI (reference sequence). Trimming pared 5 bases from V and 0 bases from J, leaving 20 bases between.

The chain is built from TRBV7-9 and TRBJ2-5, with 8 bases matching TRBD1. Looked up from germline, CDR1 is SEHNR and CDR2 is FQNEAQ (reference sequence). This CDR3 spans 14 amino acids. Trimming took 4 bases from V and 5 from J; bases not matched to a gene: 6. The CDR3 nucleotides read TGTGCCAGCAGCTCAGCAGGGGGCATGGAGACCCAGTACTTC. It yields the protein CASSSAGGMETQYF.

The rearrangement uses TRBV6-6 and TRBJ2-3; D might be TRBD2 (6 bases). V was trimmed by 6 bases and J by 1 base, leaving 14 bases between them. Per germline, CDR1 MNHNY and CDR2 SVGAGI (reference sequence). The CDR3 has 15 residues. The CDR3 region is CASSKAGGRTDTQYF. The CDR3 region has the DNA TGTGCCAGCAGCAAAGCGGGCGGGCGCACAGATACGCAGTATTTT.

V is TRBV5-1 and J is TRBJ2-3, with D perhaps TRBD2 (6 bases). V dropped 0 bases and J dropped 9 bases, with 17 bases sitting between them. CDR3 length equals 15 residues. The germline CDR1 and CDR2 sequences are SGHRS and YFSETQ. CDR3 in DNA: TGCGCCAGCAGCTTGGGCGGGGACCCTCGGGAGACGCAGTATTTT. It is translated as CASSLGGDPRETQYF.

The CDR3: CASRSPGGTGYEQYF. DNA of the CDR3: TGTGCCAGCAGATCGCCGGGAGGCACGGGCTACGAGCAGTACTTC. This sequence joins TRBV28 and TRBJ2-7; 7 bases are shared with TRBD2. J lost 3 bases, V lost 6 bases, and 11 bases had no gene match. The CDR3 loop spans 15 amino acids. The V gene's germline CDR1 is MDHEN and CDR2 SYDVKM.

This clone has just a few counts. This chain connects TRBV7-9 to TRBJ1-2; D unresolved. Germline CDR1 and CDR2: SEHNR and FQNEAQ (reference sequence). The CDR3 runs 11 residues. Trimming pared 4 bases from V and 8 bases from J, leaving 8 bases between. CDR3 DNA sequence: TGTGCCAGCAGCTACCCAGGCGGCTACACCTTC. The encoded protein is CASSYPGGYTF.

The V and J genes are TRBV28 and TRBJ2-3; TRBD2 agrees at 13 bases. CDR3 length: 17 amino acids. Germline lookup yields CDR1 MDHEN and CDR2 SYDVKM. The V segment lost 6 bases and the J segment 6 bases; nucleotides outside the gene matches: 12. Here the CDR3 reads CASRVQTSGRTGDTQYF. The CDR3 nucleotides read TGTGCCAGCAGAGTCCAGACTAGCGGGAGGACGGGGGATACGCAGTATTTT.

This chain uses TRBV30 with TRBJ2-7, with TRBD1 identical over 9 bases. V was pared by 1 base and J by 7 bases, with 5 bases of the junction left unmatched. Germline CDR1 reads GTSNPN; CDR2 reads SVGIG (reference sequence). CDR3 size: 13 residues. The CDR3 reads CAWSGTGVREQYF. As DNA, the CDR3 is TGTGCCTGGAGTGGGACAGGGGTGCGGGAGCAGTACTTC.

The chain is built from TRBV4-2 and TRBJ2-1; 12 positions match TRBD2. Unmatched junction bases numbered 0, after V lost 2 bases and J lost 7 bases. This CDR3 has 14 amino acids. CDR1 is LGHNA, CDR2 YNFKEQ, per germline. The CDR3 DNA reads TGTGCCAGCAGCCAACTAGCGGGAGGGAATGAGCAGTTCTTC. As protein: CASSQLAGGNEQFF.

The V and J genes are TRBV10-2 and TRBJ1-2; D unclear. This CDR3 region has 12 residues. The germline CDR1 and CDR2 sequences are WSHSY and SAAADI. V was clipped by 6 bases and J by 1 base, with 6 bases between them. CDR3 sequence (DNA): TGCGCCAGCAGCCCGGGTAACTATGGCTACACCTTC. It yields the protein CASSPGNYGYTF.

The table lists this clone with a few counts. CDR3 in amino acids: CASSLNRAAKNIQYF. As DNA, the CDR3 is TGTGCCAGCAGCCTTAACAGAGCAGCCAAAAACATTCAGTACTTC. The chain couples TRBV7-8 to TRBJ2-4; no clear D. Germline V CDR1 and CDR2: SGHVS, FQNEAQ. The CDR3 runs 15 residues. Trimming pared 5 bases from V and 0 bases from J, leaving 11 bases between.

This sequence joins TRBV27 and TRBJ2-7; tentative D call: TRBD1 (5 bases). The CDR3 has 11 amino acids. V lost 9 bases to trimming and J lost 2 bases, with 8 bases between them. Germline V gene data show CDR1 as MNHEY and CDR2 as SMNVEV (reference sequence). The CDR3 region is CARQEPYEQYF. The DNA of the CDR3 is TGTGCCAGACAGGAACCCTACGAGCAGTACTTC.

The rearrangement joins TRBV19 to TRBJ1-3; D is unclear. V lost 5 bases to trimming and J lost 1 base, with 27 bases between them. From germline, CDR1 is LNHDA and CDR2 SQIVND (reference sequence). The CDR3 spans 20 residues. CDR3 region: CASSPRCTGVSVSSGNTIYF. The CDR3 DNA reads TGTGCCAGTAGTCCCCGGTGTACGGGAGTCTCGGTAAGTTCTGGAAACACCATATATTTT. Full variable domain (missing parts from reference TRBV19 and TRBJ1-3): DGGITQSPKYLFRKEGQNVTLSCEQNLNHDAMYWYRQDPGQGLRLIYYSQIVNDFQKGDIAEGYSVSREKKESFPLTVTSAQKNPTAFYLCASSPRCTGVSVSSGNTIYFGEGSWLTVV.

The V call is TRBV7-2, the J call TRBJ2-3, with 8 bases that match TRBD2. Germline CDR1 is SGHTA and CDR2 is FQGNSA. The CDR3 length is 17 residues. The junction had 10 bases not matched to a gene; V was cut back by 5 bases and J by 0 bases. CDR3 sequence (DNA): TGTGCCAGCAGCCTGGATAGGACTAGCTCTAGCACAGATACGCAGTATTTT. Translated: CASSLDRTSSSTDTQYF.

Worth noting for this clone: Other DNA sequences in the same sample also yield this CDR3. This chain uses TRBV19 with TRBJ2-5, with 7 bases aligning to TRBD2. The ends lost 7 bases at V and 5 bases at J; junction bases unmatched: 10. The CDR3 runs to 14 residues. In germline, CDR1 is LNHDA, CDR2 SQIVND (reference sequence). The CDR3 reads CASTPRGRGETQYF. Here the CDR3 DNA reads TGTGCCAGTACCCCGCGCGGGAGAGGGGAGACCCAGTACTTC. The full variable domain, its missing parts supplied by reference TRBV19 and TRBJ2-5, is DGGITQSPKYLFRKEGQNVTLSCEQNLNHDAMYWYRQDPGQGLRLIYYSQIVNDFQKGDIAEGYSVSREKKESFPLTVTSAQKNPTAFYLCASTPRGRGETQYFGPGTRLLVL.